This TCR beta chain was identified in a study of blood T cell repertoires in COVID-19. V was cut by 4 bases and J by 0 bases, with 16 bases left in between. Germline loops: CDR1 MDHEN, CDR2 SYDVKM. The CDR3 totals 16 residues. The repertoire was sequenced with immunoSEQ multiplex PCR; TCRdb's copy has only in-frame clones and lacks some. The sample yields hundreds of thousands of clones, about 88% seen once. This chain joins TRBV28 and TRBJ2-7; a weak D match, TRBD2 (5 bases). This receptor was taken from a woman in her 40s who had recovered from COVID-19. The material sequenced was PBMCs or T cells enriched from blood (not recorded which). The CDR3 protein is CASSSSRTRSSYEQYF. The CDR3 region has the DNA TGTGCCAGCAGTTCCTCTCGGACTCGGAGCTCCTACGAGCAGTACTTC.